Below are 31 T cell receptor beta chains sequenced from a single sample in a study of cytomegalovirus exposure and HLA in healthy donors listed by TCRdb under 2017. The library was prepared using the immunoSEQ multiplex PCR assay. The multiplex PCR relied on a mix of 60 forward primers for TCR Vbeta segments and 13 reverse primers for TCR Jbeta segments. Sourced from immuneACCESS, this table was stored by TCRdb with only in-frame sequences that have V and J called. A share of the clones is absent; for the studies checked, an unresolved V gene accounts for under half, and the remainder has no known explanation. A total of under 150,000 clones appear in this sample, about 86% of them only once. The biggest ten clones account for about 3.9% of the sample. Sequencing was done on a sample of PBMCs. These receptors were collected from a woman in her twenties or thirties in good health and CMV-seronegative.

The J gene is TRBJ1-1, the V gene TRBV5-6, with a tentative D call TRBD1 (6 bases). This CDR3 has 14 residues. V shed 5 bases and J shed 1 base, with 12 bases lying between them. Per the germline V gene, CDR1 is SGHDT and CDR2 is YYEEEE. The CDR3 DNA follows: TGTGCCAGCAGTTTAGGGGGGGGGAACACTGAAGCTTTCTTT. Protein: CASSLGGGNTEAFF.

The count of this clone is one. This chain joins TRBV7-9 and TRBJ2-2; 11 bases line up with TRBD2. Losses at the gene ends were 5 bases for V and 4 bases for J; bases not matched to a gene: 6. The CDR3 contains 16 residues. Germline CDR1 and CDR2: SEHNR and FQNEAQ (reference sequence). CDR3 sequence: CASSPTSGRGTGELFF. CDR3 DNA: TGTGCCAGCAGCCCCACTAGCGGGAGAGGCACCGGGGAGCTGTTTTTT.

V usage is TRBV5-1 and J usage is TRBJ1-2; D is undetermined. V was trimmed by 0 bases and J by 9 bases, leaving 18 bases between them. The CDR3 is 15 residues long. Germline CDR1 SGHRS, CDR2 YFSETQ. The CDR3 protein is CASSLATAEEPRYTF. CDR3 nucleotide sequence: TGCGCCAGCAGCTTGGCCACGGCCGAGGAACCCCGCTACACCTTC.

This clone was detected once. V is TRBV2 and J is TRBJ2-3; 7 bases map to TRBD2. The V and J ends lost 4 bases and 2 bases, in that order; junction bases with no gene match: 6. The CDR3 is 15 amino acids. Germline loops: CDR1 SNHLY, CDR2 FYNNEI. In DNA form, the CDR3 reads TGTGCCAGCAGTGTGGAGGGAGGGGACACAGATACGCAGTATTTT. It is translated as CASSVEGGDTDTQYF.

The V call is TRBV28, the J call TRBJ2-1; 9 bases map to TRBD2. Germline CDR1 MDHEN, CDR2 SYDVKM. The ends lost 2 bases at V and 9 bases at J; junction bases unmatched: 11. The CDR3 has 16 amino acids. CDR3 in DNA: TGTGCCAGCAGTTTACTCGGGGTAGCGGGAGCGGGTGAGCAGTTCTTC. It codes for CASSLLGVAGAGEQFF.

V usage is TRBV19 and J usage is TRBJ1-3, with D uncertain. From germline, CDR1 is LNHDA and CDR2 SQIVND (reference sequence). V lost 6 bases and J lost 0, with 12 bases in between. The length of the CDR3 is 15 residues. The CDR3 loop is CASSPDGLSGNTIYF. CDR3 in DNA: TGTGCCAGTAGCCCCGACGGACTCTCTGGAAACACCATATATTTT.

This sequence joins TRBV27 and TRBJ2-3, with TRBD2 identical over 7 bases. This CDR3 spans 13 amino acids. From germline, CDR1 is MNHEY and CDR2 SMNVEV (reference sequence). Trimming removed 2 bases from V and 11 bases from J; junction bases left unmatched: 7. The CDR3 region is CASSLAGVSMQYF. The CDR3 nucleotides are TGTGCCAGCAGTTTAGCGGGAGTGAGTATGCAGTATTTT.

The chain recombines TRBV6-5 with TRBJ2-5, with 7 bases matching TRBD2. The end of the DNA aligns better with TRBJ2-7, so the J call may be wrong. The CDR3 loop spans 14 amino acids. CDR1 and CDR2 (germline): MNHEY, SVGAGI. DNA for the CDR3: TGTGCCAGCAGTTACTCGCCTAGCGGCTACGAGCAGTACTTC. This translates into CASSYSPSGYEQYF.

The gene calls are TRBV11-2 and TRBJ2-5, with 12 positions matching TRBD2. Germline CDR1 reads SGHAT; CDR2 reads FQNNGV. The CDR3 is 16 residues long. Trimming took 1 base from V and 5 from J; bases not matched to a gene: 5. CDR3 sequence (DNA): TGTGCCAGCAGCTTAGGGACTAGCGGGAATGGGGAGACCCAGTACTTC. Translating gives CASSLGTSGNGETQYF. Supplemented by reference TRBV11-2 and TRBJ2-5, the full variable domain reads EAGVAQSPRYKIIEKRQSVAFWCNPISGHATLYWYQQILGQGPKLLIQFQNNGVVDDSQLPKDRFSAERLKGVDSTLKIQPAKLEDSAVYLCASSLGTSGNGETQYFGPGTRLLVL.

The V call is TRBV4-3, the J call TRBJ2-7; no clear D. The CDR3 covers 16 residues. The germline V and J ends were trimmed by 1 base and 2 bases, with 15 bases remaining between them. The germline V gene has CDR1 LGHNA and CDR2 YSLEER. For the CDR3, the DNA is TGCGCCAGCAGCCAAGTCAGTTGGTCAGCGCCCTACGAGCAGTACTTC. This codes for CASSQVSWSAPYEQYF.

The rearrangement links TRBV5-1 to TRBJ2-2; a possible D gene is TRBD2 (6 bases). With 4 bases removed from V and 3 bases from J, the gap between germline ends came to 7 bases. Germline values: CDR1 SGHRS, CDR2 YFSETQ. There are 13 residues in the CDR3. CDR3 sequence: CASSRDYTGELFF. CDR3 bases: TGCGCCAGCAGCCGGGACTACACCGGGGAGCTGTTTTTT.

The CDR3, as DNA: TGTGCCAGTAGTTCCGGGACAGGGGCCTACAATGAGCAGTTCTTC. Its protein is CASSSGTGAYNEQFF. V usage is TRBV19 and J usage is TRBJ2-1; 10 bases line up with TRBD1. V shed 5 bases and J 2 bases; nucleotides not matched to a gene: 3. This CDR3 is built from 15 residues. The V gene's germline CDR1 is LNHDA and CDR2 SQIVND (reference sequence).

V usage is TRBV6-5 and J usage is TRBJ1-4; TRBD1 is a possible D gene (5 bases). CDR3 size: 14 residues. V was clipped by 7 bases and J by 8 bases, with 17 bases between them. Germline values: CDR1 MNHEY, CDR2 SVGAGI. CDR3: CASTPVDSYEKLFF. The CDR3 DNA is TGTGCCAGCACCCCCGTCGACAGTTACGAAAAACTGTTTTTT.

The rearrangement links TRBV10-2 to TRBJ2-3; D might be TRBD1 (5 bases). CDR1 is WSHSY and CDR2 is SAAADI in the germline V gene. The CDR3 consists of 15 residues. V was pared by 7 bases and J by 0 bases, with 14 bases between. The CDR3 DNA reads as TGCGCCAGCATTGGACATGGGGCTAGCACAGATACGCAGTATTTT. This sequence encodes CASIGHGASTDTQYF.

The rearrangement uses TRBV28 and TRBJ1-3; D unclear. The CDR3 has 15 amino acids. V was pared by 2 bases and J by 0 bases, with 8 bases between. Germline loops: CDR1 MDHEN, CDR2 SYDVKM. For the CDR3, the DNA is TGTGCCAGCAGTTTACCAGGTAGCTCTGGAAACACCATATATTTT. Translating it yields CASSLPGSSGNTIYF.

V gene TRBV6-1 combines with J gene TRBJ2-1; a possible D gene is TRBD2 (6 bases). Looked up from germline, CDR1 is MNHNS and CDR2 is SASEGT. This CDR3 region has 13 residues. V lost 2 bases and J 12 bases, leaving 14 bases between the germline ends. CDR3 sequence (DNA): TGTGCCAGCAGTGAAATGCGGGACCGAGGGCAGTTCTTC. Translation gives CASSEMRDRGQFF.

The rearrangement uses TRBV27 and TRBJ2-7; D is perhaps TRBD2 (6 bases). V was pared by 8 bases and J by 6 bases, with 14 bases between. There are 12 residues in the CDR3. Germline-derived CDR1 and CDR2 are MNHEY and SMNVEV (reference sequence). The CDR3 here is CASATAGSEQYF. The CDR3 bases are TGTGCCAGCGCGACCGCCGGGAGCGAGCAGTACTTC.

The V gene is TRBV19, the J gene TRBJ2-7; maybe TRBD1 (7 bases). CDR1 and CDR2 (germline): LNHDA, SQIVND (reference sequence). The V gene lost 7 bases and the J gene lost 5 bases, with 12 bases spanning the gap. The CDR3 is made up of 12 amino acids. This CDR3 reads CASNAGGHEQYF. CDR3 sequence (DNA): TGTGCCAGTAACGCAGGGGGGCACGAGCAGTACTTC.

This clone was recorded once. The chain carries TRBV21-1 and TRBJ2-7; the table's TRBD2 call for D was not verified on the DNA. TRBV21-1 counts as a pseudogene. The CDR3 is 15 amino acids. CDR3 in amino acids: CASSKGALAPHEQYF. CDR3 in DNA: TGTGCCAGCAGCAAAGGGGCACTAGCTCCCCACGAGCAGTACTTC.

The CDR3, as DNA: TGTGCCAGCAGCTTAGCGCCTCCTACTAGCGGGAGAGCATACAATGAGCAGTTCTTC. It is translated as CASSLAPPTSGRAYNEQFF. The chain employs TRBV7-7 and TRBJ2-1, with TRBD2 matching 11 bases. V was clipped by 0 bases and J by 4 bases; unmatched bases: 11. Germline CDR1 is SSHAT and CDR2 is FNYEAQ (reference sequence). The CDR3 has 19 amino acids.

The J gene is TRBJ2-1, the V gene TRBV28; 10 nucleotides align to TRBD1. J lost 3 bases, V lost 7 bases, and 3 bases had no gene match. Germline lookup yields CDR1 MDHEN and CDR2 SYDVKM. CDR3 length: 14 residues. The CDR3: CASNRDRGYNEQFF. The CDR3 DNA is TGTGCCAGCAACCGGGACAGGGGCTACAATGAGCAGTTCTTC.

The table lists this clone with a few counts. The chain combines TRBV5-4 with TRBJ2-7, with a weak D call TRBD2 (6 bases). The CDR3 loop spans 15 amino acids. Germline V gives CDR1 SGHNT, CDR2 YYREEE (reference sequence). Trimming took 1 base from V and 5 from J, leaving 16 bases between them. CDR3 residues: CASSLNSGEFNEQYF. In DNA form, the CDR3 reads TGTGCCAGCAGCTTGAACTCGGGAGAATTCAACGAGCAGTACTTC.

V and J are TRBV5-1 and TRBJ2-7; the match to TRBD2 covers 7 bases. The V gene's germline CDR1 is SGHRS and CDR2 YFSETQ. The V segment lost 0 bases and the J segment 5 bases; nucleotides outside the gene matches: 8. The CDR3 spans 15 residues. The CDR3 DNA follows: TGCGCCAGCAGCTTGGATTTAGGGAGGGGAAACGAGCAGTACTTC. Translated, it gives CASSLDLGRGNEQYF.

A remark on this clone: This sample also contains other DNA sequences that code for the same CDR3. The chain couples TRBV5-1 to TRBJ1-2, with a tentative D call TRBD1 (6 bases). V gave up 0 bases and J gave up 6 bases, with 9 bases separating them. This CDR3 is built from 13 residues. Germline assignment: CDR1 SGHRS and CDR2 YFSETQ. The CDR3 sequence: CASSLESGDGYTF. CDR3 nucleotide sequence: TGCGCCAGCAGCTTGGAGTCAGGGGATGGCTACACCTTC.

This sequence joins TRBV19 and TRBJ2-5, with D tentatively TRBD1 (5 bases). V was shortened by 3 bases and J by 5 bases, with 7 bases between the two germline ends. CDR1 is LNHDA and CDR2 is SQIVND in the germline V gene (reference sequence). The length of the CDR3 is 12 residues. Written as DNA, the CDR3 is TGTGCCAGTAGTATTAGGGGCGAGACCCAGTACTTC. Its protein product is CASSIRGETQYF.

CDR3 DNA: TGTGCCAGTAGTTCTCGGGGTGAGCAGTTCTTC. Encoded protein: CASSSRGEQFF. The chain couples TRBV19 to TRBJ2-1; tentative D call: TRBD2 (5 bases). The CDR3 is 11 residues long. Trimming pared 5 bases from V and 9 bases from J, leaving 8 bases between. Per germline, CDR1 LNHDA and CDR2 SQIVND (reference sequence).

The genes are TRBV2 and TRBJ2-4, with TRBD2 matching 7 bases. Germline-derived CDR1 and CDR2 are SNHLY and FYNNEI. CDR3 size: 15 residues. Losses at the gene ends were 2 bases for V and 11 bases for J; bases not matched to a gene: 12. CDR3 sequence: CASSEMGVEGGVQYF. In DNA form, the CDR3 reads TGTGCCAGCAGTGAAATGGGCGTAGAGGGAGGGGTTCAGTACTTC.

The chain links TRBV12-1 to TRBJ2-1; the table names TRBD2, a call not compared with the DNA. TRBV12-1 is an annotated pseudogene. This CDR3 has 15 residues. CDR3 loop: CASSKRDGSYNEQFF. DNA of the CDR3: TGTGCCAGCAGCAAGCGGGACGGCTCCTACAATGAGCAGTTCTTC.

The sample holds one count of this clone. V is TRBV6-5 and J is TRBJ1-4, with 7 bases lining up with TRBD1. This CDR3 has 14 residues. The V gene end was trimmed by 6 bases and the J gene end by 4 bases; junction bases not matched to a gene: 5. CDR1 is MNHEY, CDR2 SVGAGI, per germline. The DNA of the CDR3 is TGTGCCAGCAGAACAGGGGCCGGTAATGAAAAACTGTTTTTT. This codes for CASRTGAGNEKLFF.

This sequence joins TRBV6-5 and TRBJ2-1, with D tentatively TRBD2 (6 bases). The CDR3 runs 14 residues. V gave up 5 bases and J gave up 5 bases, with 13 bases separating them. Germline CDR1 MNHEY, CDR2 SVGAGI. CDR3 amino acids: CASSAGRVNNEQFF. In DNA, the CDR3 is TGTGCCAGCAGTGCGGGACGGGTAAACAATGAGCAGTTCTTC.

This chain joins TRBV27 and TRBJ2-3, with TRBD2 identical over 8 bases. After removal of 5 bases from V and 5 bases from J, the junction contained 18 bases not matched to a gene. The CDR3 loop spans 18 amino acids. CDR1 and CDR2 (germline): MNHEY, SMNVEV (reference sequence). The CDR3 is CASSLGLSGSFRKDTQYF. The CDR3 region has the DNA TGTGCCAGCAGTCTGGGATTGAGCGGGAGCTTCAGAAAAGATACGCAGTATTTT.